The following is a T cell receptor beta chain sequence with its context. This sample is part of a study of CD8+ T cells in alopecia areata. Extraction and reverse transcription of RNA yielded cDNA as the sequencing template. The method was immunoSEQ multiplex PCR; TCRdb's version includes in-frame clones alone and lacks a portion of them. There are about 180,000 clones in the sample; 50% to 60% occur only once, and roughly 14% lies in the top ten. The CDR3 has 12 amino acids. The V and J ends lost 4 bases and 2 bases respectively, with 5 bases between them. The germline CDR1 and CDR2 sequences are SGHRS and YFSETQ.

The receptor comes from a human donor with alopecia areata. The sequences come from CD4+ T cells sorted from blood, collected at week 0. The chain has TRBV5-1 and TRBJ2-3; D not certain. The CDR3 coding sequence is TGCGCCAGCAGCATGGACACAGATACGCAGTATTTT. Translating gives CASSMDTDTQYF.